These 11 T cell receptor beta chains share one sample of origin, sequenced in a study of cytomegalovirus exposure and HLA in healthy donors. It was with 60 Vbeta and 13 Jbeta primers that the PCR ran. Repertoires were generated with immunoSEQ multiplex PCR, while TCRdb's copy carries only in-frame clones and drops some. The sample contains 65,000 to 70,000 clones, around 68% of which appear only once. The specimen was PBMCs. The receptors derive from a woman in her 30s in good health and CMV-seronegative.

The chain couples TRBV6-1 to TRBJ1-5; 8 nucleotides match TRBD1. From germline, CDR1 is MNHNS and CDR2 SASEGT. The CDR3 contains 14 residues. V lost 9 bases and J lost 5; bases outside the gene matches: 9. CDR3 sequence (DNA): TGTGCCAGTACATCAGGGGGCTGGGATCAGCCCCAGCATTTT. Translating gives CASTSGGWDQPQHF.

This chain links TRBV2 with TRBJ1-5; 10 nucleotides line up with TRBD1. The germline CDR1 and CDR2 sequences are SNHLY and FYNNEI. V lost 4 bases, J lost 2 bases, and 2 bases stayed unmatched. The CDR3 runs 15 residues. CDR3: CASSGQGAGNQPQHF. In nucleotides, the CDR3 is TGTGCCAGCAGTGGACAGGGGGCAGGCAATCAGCCCCAGCATTTT.

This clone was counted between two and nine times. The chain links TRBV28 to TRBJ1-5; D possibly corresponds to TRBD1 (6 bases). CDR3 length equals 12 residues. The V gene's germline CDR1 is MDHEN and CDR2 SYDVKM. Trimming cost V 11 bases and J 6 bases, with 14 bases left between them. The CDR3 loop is CAVNGDTQPQHF. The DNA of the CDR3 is TGTGCCGTAAACGGGGACACTCAGCCCCAGCATTTT.

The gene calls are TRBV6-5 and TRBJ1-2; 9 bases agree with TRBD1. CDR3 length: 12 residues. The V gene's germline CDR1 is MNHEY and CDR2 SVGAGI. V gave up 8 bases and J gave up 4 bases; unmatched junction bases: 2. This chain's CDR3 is CASWTGAYGYTF. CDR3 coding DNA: TGTGCCAGCTGGACAGGGGCCTATGGCTACACCTTC.

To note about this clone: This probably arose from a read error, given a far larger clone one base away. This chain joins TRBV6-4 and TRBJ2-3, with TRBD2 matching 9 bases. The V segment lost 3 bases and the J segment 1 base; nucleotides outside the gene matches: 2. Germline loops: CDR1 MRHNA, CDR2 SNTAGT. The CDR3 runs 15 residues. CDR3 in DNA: TGTGCCAGCAGTGAAATAGCGGGGGGCACAGATACGCAGTATTTT. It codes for CASSEIAGGTDTQYF.

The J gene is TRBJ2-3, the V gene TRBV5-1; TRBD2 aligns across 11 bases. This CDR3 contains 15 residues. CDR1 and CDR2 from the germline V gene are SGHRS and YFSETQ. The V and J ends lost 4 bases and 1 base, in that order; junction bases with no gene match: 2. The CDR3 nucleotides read TGCGCCAGCAGCCAGACTAGCGGGGGCACAGATACGCAGTATTTT. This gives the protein CASSQTSGGTDTQYF.

CDR3 DNA: TGTGCGGGGCGGGGACAGGGGAATAATTCACCCCTCCACTTT. As protein: CAGRGQGNNSPLHF. V and J are TRBV30 and TRBJ1-6; 10 bases align to TRBD1. Germline CDR1 GTSNPN, CDR2 SVGIG (reference sequence). This CDR3 has 14 amino acids.

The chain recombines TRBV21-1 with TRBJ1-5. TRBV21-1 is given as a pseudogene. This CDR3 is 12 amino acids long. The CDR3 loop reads CPRRVLKQPQHF. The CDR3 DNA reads TGTCCCAGGAGGGTTCTCAAGCAGCCCCAGCATTTT.

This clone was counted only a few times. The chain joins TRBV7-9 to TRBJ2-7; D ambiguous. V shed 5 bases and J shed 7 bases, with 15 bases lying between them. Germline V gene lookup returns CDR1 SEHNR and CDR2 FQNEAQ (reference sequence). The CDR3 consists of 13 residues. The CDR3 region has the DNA TGTGCCAGCAGCCCTCCCTCGAGGCGGGAGCAGTACTTC. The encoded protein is CASSPPSRREQYF.

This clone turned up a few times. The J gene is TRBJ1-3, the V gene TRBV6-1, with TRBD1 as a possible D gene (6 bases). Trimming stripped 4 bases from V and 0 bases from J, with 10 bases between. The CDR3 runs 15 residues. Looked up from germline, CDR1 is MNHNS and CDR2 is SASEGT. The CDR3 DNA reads TGTGCCAGCAGTGCAGGGGTCGACTCTGGAAACACCATATATTTT. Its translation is CASSAGVDSGNTIYF.

The chain's CDR3 is CASSQDFVWRGRRETQYF. CDR3 DNA sequence: TGCGCCAGCAGCCAAGATTTCGTGTGGCGGGGGAGACGGGAGACCCAGTACTTC. V is TRBV4-3 and J is TRBJ2-5; 7 bases are a match to TRBD2. With 0 bases clipped from V and 5 bases from J, the junction kept 15 bases outside the gene matches. The CDR3 covers 18 residues. CDR1 is LGHNA and CDR2 is YSLEER in the germline V gene.